This T cell receptor (beta chain) was sequenced during a study of blood T cells in healthy people across ages. Overall study context: The template switching approach captured approximately one barcoded beta molecule for every two T cells. Study-wide results and limits: Observed TCR beta diversity per million T cells went down as age went up. This fall followed a roughly linear course with age.

The length of the CDR3 is 17 residues. Germline-derived CDR1 and CDR2 are SGHTA and FQGNSA. V was clipped by 3 bases and J by 0 bases, with 12 bases between them. Alongside a J-beta primer mix, a sample-barcoded 5' primer served in a second PCR lasting 7 to 11 cycles. Through a template-switch adaptor with 12 random nucleotides, each cDNA molecule received a tag. MiXCR, run by TCRdb on the 5' RACE reads, gives a single entry per CDR3 protein. The data contain approximately 820,000 distinct CDR3 sequences, under 55% of them singletons. Isolating PBMCs gave at least 6 million of these cells per sample. There are a few counts of this clonotype. Its target is unknown.

The receptor comes from a man in his sixties in good health. Sequencing was carried out using blood. The V and J genes are TRBV7-2 and TRBJ2-6, with D perhaps matching TRBD1 (5 bases). The CDR3 DNA follows: TGTGCCAGCAGCTTCTCAGGGCCCCGCTCTGGGGCCAACGTCCTGACTTTC. As protein: CASSFSGPRSGANVLTF.